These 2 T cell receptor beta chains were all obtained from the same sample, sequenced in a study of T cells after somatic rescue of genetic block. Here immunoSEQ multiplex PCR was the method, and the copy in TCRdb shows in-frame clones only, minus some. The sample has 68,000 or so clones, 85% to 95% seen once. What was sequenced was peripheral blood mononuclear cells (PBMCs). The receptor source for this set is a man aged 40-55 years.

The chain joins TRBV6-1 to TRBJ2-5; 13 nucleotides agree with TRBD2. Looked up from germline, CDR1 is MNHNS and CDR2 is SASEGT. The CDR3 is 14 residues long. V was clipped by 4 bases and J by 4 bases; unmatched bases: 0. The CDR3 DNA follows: TGTGCCAGCAGTGGGACTAGCGGGAGAGAGACCCAGTACTTC. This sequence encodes CASSGTSGRETQYF.

As DNA, the CDR3 is TGTGCCAGCAGCTTGATAAGCGGGGGGACCTCATACAATGAGCAGTTCTTC. The encoded protein is CASSLISGGTSYNEQFF. This sequence joins TRBV5-4 and TRBJ2-1; 9 positions agree with TRBD2. The CDR3 totals 17 residues. Germline CDR1 reads SGHNT; CDR2 reads YYREEE (reference sequence). Trimming took 1 base from V and 4 from J; bases not matched to a gene: 9. The complete variable domain, with remaining parts taken from reference TRBV5-4 and TRBJ2-1, reads ETGVTQSPTHLIKTRGQQVTLRCSSQSGHNTVSWYQQALGQGPQFIFQYYREEENGRGNFPPRFSGLQFPNYSSELNVNALELDDSALYLCASSLISGGTSYNEQFFGPGTRLTVL.